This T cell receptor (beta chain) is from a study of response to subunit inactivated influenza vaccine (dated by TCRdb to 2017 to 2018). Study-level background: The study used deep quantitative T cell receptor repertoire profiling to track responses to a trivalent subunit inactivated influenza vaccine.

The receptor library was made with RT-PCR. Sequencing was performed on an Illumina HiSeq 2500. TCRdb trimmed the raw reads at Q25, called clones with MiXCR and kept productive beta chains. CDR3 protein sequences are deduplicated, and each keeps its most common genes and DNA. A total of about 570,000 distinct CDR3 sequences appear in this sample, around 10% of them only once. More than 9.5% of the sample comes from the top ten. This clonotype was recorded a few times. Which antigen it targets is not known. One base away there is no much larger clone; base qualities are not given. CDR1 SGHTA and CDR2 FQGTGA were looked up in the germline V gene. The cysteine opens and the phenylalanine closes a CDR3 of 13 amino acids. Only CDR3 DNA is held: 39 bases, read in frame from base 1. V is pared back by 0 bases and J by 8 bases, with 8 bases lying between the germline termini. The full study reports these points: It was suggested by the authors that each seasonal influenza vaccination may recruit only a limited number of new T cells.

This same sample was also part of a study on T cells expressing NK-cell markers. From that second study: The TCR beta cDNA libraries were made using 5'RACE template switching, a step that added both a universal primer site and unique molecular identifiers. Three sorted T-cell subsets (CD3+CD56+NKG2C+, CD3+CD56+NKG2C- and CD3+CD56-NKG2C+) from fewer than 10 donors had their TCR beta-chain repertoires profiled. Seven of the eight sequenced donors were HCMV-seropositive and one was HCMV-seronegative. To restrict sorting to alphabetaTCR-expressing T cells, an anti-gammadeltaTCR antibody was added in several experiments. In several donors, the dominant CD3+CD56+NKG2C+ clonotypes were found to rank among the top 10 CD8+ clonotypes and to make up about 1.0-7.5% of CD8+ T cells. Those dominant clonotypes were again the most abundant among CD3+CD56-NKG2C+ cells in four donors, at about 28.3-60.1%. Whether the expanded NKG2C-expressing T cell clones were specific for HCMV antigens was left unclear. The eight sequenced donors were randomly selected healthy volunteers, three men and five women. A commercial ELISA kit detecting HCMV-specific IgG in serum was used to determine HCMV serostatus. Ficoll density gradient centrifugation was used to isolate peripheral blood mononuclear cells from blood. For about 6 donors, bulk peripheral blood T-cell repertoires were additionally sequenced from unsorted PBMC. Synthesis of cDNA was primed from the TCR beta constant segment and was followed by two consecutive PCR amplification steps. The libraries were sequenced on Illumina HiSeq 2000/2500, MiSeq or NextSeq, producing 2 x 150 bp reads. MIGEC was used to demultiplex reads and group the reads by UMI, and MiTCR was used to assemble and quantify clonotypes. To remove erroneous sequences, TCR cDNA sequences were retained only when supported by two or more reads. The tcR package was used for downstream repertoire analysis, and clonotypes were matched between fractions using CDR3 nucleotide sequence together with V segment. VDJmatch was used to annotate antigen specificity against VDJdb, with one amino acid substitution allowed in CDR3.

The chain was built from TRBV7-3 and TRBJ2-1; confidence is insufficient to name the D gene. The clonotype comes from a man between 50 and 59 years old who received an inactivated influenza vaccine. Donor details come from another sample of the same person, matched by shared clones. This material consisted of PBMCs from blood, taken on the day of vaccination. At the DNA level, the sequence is TGTGCCAGCAGCTTAACGGTTAAGGATGAGCAGTTCTTC. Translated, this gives CASSLTVKDEQFF.